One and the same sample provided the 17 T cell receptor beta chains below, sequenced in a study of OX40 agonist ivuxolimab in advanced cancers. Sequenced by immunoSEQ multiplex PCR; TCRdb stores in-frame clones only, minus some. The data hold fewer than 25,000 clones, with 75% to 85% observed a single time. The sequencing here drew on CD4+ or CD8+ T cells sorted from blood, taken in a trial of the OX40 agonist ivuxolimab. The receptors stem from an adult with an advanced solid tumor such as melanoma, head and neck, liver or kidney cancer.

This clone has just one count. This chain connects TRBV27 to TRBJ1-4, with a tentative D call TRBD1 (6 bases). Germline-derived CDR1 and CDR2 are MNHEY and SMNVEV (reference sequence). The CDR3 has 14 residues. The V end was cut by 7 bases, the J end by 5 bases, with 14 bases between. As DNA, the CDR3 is TGTGCCAGCACCAAACAGGGTTCCAATGAAAAACTGTTTTTT. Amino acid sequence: CASTKQGSNEKLFF.

This CDR3 is CASSLVPGQGFQETQYF. Here the CDR3 DNA reads TGTGCCAGCAGCTTAGTACCGGGACAGGGGTTCCAAGAGACCCAGTACTTC. The chain uses TRBV7-7 and TRBJ2-5, with 10 positions matching TRBD1. The CDR3 contains 17 residues. CDR1 is SSHAT and CDR2 is FNYEAQ in the germline V gene (reference sequence). Trimming took 1 base from V and 1 from J; bases not matched to a gene: 6.

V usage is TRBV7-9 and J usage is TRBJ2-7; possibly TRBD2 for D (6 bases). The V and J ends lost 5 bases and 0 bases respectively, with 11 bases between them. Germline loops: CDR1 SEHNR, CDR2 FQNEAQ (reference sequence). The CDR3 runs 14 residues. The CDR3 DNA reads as TGTGCCAGCAGCCCGGGGACTTCCTCCTACGAGCAGTACTTC. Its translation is CASSPGTSSYEQYF.

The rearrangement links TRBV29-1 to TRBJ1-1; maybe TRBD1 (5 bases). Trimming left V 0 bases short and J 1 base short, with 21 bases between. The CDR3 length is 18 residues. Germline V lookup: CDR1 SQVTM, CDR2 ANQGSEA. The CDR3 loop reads CSVEDRRGRDGRNTEAFF. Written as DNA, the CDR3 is TGCAGCGTTGAAGATCGTCGAGGCAGGGATGGAAGGAACACTGAAGCTTTCTTT.

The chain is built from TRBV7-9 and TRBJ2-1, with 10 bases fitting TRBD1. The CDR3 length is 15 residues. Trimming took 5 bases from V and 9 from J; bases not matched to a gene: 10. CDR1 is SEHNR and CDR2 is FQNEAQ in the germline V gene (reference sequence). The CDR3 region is CASSVPGQGFPEQFF. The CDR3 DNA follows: TGTGCCAGCAGCGTCCCGGGACAGGGGTTCCCTGAGCAGTTCTTC.

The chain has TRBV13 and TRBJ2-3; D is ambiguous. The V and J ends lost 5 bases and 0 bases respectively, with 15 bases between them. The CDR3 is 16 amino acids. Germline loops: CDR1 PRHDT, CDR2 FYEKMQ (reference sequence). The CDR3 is CASSPTSYASTDTQYF. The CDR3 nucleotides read TGTGCCAGCAGCCCAACATCTTACGCGAGCACAGATACGCAGTATTTT.

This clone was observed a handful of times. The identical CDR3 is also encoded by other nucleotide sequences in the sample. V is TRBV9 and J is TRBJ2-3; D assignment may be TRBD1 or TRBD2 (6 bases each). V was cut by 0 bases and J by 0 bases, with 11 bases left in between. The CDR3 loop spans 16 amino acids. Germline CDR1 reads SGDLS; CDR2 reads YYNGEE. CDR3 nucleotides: TGTGCCAGCAGCGTAGGGCAGGGGACTAGCACAGATACGCAGTATTTT. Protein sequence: CASSVGQGTSTDTQYF.

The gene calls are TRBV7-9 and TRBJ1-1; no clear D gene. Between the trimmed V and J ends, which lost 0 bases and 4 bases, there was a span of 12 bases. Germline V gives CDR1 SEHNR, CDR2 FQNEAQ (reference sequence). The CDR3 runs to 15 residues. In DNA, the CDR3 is TGTGCCAGCAGCTTAGCTATGGGGAGCGGCACTGAAGCTTTCTTT. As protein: CASSLAMGSGTEAFF.

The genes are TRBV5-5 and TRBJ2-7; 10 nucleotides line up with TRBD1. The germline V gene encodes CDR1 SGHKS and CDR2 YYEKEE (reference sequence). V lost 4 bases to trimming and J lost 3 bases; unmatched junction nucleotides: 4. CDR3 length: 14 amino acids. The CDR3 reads CASSTGTGDYEQYF. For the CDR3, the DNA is TGTGCCAGCAGCACCGGGACAGGGGACTACGAGCAGTACTTC.

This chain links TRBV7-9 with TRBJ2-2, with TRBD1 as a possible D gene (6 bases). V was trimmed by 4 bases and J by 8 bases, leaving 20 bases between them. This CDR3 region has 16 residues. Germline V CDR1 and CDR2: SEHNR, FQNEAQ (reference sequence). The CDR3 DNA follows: TGTGCCAGCAGCTCCCCCAGACAGGAGTACGAGGGGGAGCTGTTTTTT. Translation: CASSSPRQEYEGELFF.

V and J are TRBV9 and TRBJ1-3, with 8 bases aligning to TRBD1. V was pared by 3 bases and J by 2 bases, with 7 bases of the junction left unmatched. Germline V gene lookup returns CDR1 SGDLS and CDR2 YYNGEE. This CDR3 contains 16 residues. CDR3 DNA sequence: TGTGCCAGCAGCGAACCAATGACAGGGGCTGGAAACACCATATATTTT. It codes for CASSEPMTGAGNTIYF.

The CDR3 coding sequence is TGTGCCAGTAGTTTCTGGGAGAATCAGCCCCAGCATTTT. This codes for CASSFWENQPQHF. V usage is TRBV19 and J usage is TRBJ1-5; D gene unclear. V was trimmed by 5 bases and J by 4 bases, leaving 9 bases between them. Germline assignment: CDR1 LNHDA and CDR2 SQIVND (reference sequence). The CDR3 length is 13 residues.

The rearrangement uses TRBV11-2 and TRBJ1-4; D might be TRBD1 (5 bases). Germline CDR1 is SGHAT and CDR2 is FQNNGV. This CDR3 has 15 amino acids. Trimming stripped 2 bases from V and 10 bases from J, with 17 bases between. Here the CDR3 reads CASSLTQTGAGKLFF. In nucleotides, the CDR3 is TGTGCCAGCAGCTTAACTCAAACCGGGGCTGGAAAACTGTTTTTT.

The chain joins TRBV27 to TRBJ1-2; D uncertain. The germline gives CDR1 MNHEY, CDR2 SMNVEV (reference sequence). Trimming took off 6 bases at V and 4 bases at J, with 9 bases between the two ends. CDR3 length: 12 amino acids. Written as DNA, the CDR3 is TGTGCCAGCAGCCCGGGGAGCTATGGCTACACCTTC. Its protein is CASSPGSYGYTF.

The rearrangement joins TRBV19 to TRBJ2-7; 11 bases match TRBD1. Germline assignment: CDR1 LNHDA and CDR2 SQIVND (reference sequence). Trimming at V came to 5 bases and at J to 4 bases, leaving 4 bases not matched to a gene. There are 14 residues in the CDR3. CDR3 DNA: TGTGCCAGTAGTGCCGGGACAGGGGGGTACGAGCAGTACTTC. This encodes CASSAGTGGYEQYF.

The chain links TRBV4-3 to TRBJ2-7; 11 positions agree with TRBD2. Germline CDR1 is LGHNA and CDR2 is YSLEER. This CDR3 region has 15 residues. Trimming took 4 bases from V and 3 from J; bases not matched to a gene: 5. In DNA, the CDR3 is TGCGCCAGCAGCCCCGGGACTAGCGGTATCTACGAGCAGTACTTC. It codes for CASSPGTSGIYEQYF.

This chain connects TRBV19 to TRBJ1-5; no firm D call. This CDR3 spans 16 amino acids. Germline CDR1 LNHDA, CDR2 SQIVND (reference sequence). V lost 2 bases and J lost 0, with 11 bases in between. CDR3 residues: CASSIIPAPSNQPQHF. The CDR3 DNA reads TGTGCCAGTAGTATAATACCGGCCCCTAGCAATCAGCCCCAGCATTTT.